This is a list of T cell receptor beta chains from one sample in a study of control samples from healthy donors and cancer patients. TCRdb keeps only in-frame clones here, not all; method: immunoSEQ multiplex PCR. The sample lists 40,000 to 50,000 clones; around 75% were seen once. The sequencing input was formalin-fixed, paraffin-embedded tissue. Source of these receptors: a male donor with melanoma. Each CDR3 is given with its conserved first and last residue. D genes are given only for firm matches. Not every row has a clone size; where given, it reads once, few, many or a size class.

clone size: NA
V gene: TRBV25-1
D gene: NA
J gene: TRBJ2-7
CDR3 protein: CASSGWDYEQYF
CDR3 DNA: TGTGCCAGCTCGGGGTGGGACTACGAGCAGTACTTC

clone size: NA
V gene: TRBV11-2
D gene: TRBD2
J gene: TRBJ2-2
CDR3 protein: CASSFWLADTGELFF
CDR3 DNA: TGTGCCAGCAGCTTCTGGCTAGCGGACACCGGGGAGCTGTTTTTT

clone size: NA
V gene: TRBV19
D gene: TRBD2
J gene: TRBJ2-1
CDR3 protein: CASSILFATSGRGINEQFF
CDR3 DNA: TGTGCCAGTAGTATACTGTTTGCGACTAGCGGGAGGGGGATCAATGAGCAGTTCTTC

clone size: NA
V gene: TRBV3-1/TRBV3-2
D gene: TRBD1
J gene: TRBJ1-1
CDR3 protein: CASSPWTGRMNTEAFF
CDR3 DNA: TGTGCCAGCAGCCCCTGGACAGGGCGGATGAACACTGAAGCTTTCTTT

clone size: NA
V gene: TRBV6-2/TRBV6-3
D gene: NA
J gene: TRBJ2-7
CDR3 protein: CASSPDREVSGLRSYEQYF
CDR3 DNA: TGTGCCAGCAGCCCTGACAGGGAGGTGAGCGGCCTTCGTTCCTACGAGCAGTACTTC

clone size: few
V gene: TRBV18
D gene: NA
J gene: TRBJ2-6
CDR3 protein: CASSPQVREYGANVLTF
CDR3 DNA: TGTGCCAGCTCACCACAGGTCAGGGAGTACGGGGCCAACGTCCTGACTTTC

clone size: NA
V gene: TRBV7-3
D gene: NA
J gene: TRBJ2-1
CDR3 protein: CASSLGPGDNEQFF
CDR3 DNA: TGTGCCAGCAGCTTGGGTCCGGGAGACAATGAGCAGTTCTTC

clone size: NA
V gene: TRBV14
D gene: TRBD2
J gene: TRBJ2-2
CDR3 protein: CASSRWTSGIGGELFF
CDR3 DNA: TGTGCCAGCAGCCGTTGGACTAGCGGGATCGGCGGGGAGCTGTTTTTT

clone size: few
V gene: TRBV5-4
D gene: TRBD1
J gene: TRBJ2-7
CDR3 protein: CASSDAGTGGYEQYF
CDR3 DNA: TGTGCCAGCAGCGATGCCGGGACAGGGGGCTACGAGCAGTACTTC

clone size: few
V gene: TRBV19
D gene: TRBD2
J gene: TRBJ2-1
CDR3 protein: CASSIGRDYDLEQFF
CDR3 DNA: TGTGCCAGTAGTATCGGGCGGGACTACGACCTTGAGCAGTTCTTC

clone size: NA
V gene: TRBV6-2/TRBV6-3
D gene: TRBD1
J gene: TRBJ1-1
CDR3 protein: CASSYSQGATEAFF
CDR3 DNA: TGTGCCAGCAGTTACTCACAGGGGGCCACTGAAGCTTTCTTT

clone size: NA
V gene: TRBV27
D gene: TRBD1
J gene: TRBJ2-7
CDR3 protein: CASSLGTGGSYEQYF
CDR3 DNA: TGTGCCAGCAGTTTGGGGACAGGGGGCTCCTACGAGCAGTACTTC

clone size: NA
V gene: TRBV3-1/TRBV3-2
D gene: NA
J gene: TRBJ2-7
CDR3 protein: CASSSQSNGSFDEQYF
CDR3 DNA: TGTGCCAGCAGCTCGCAGTCTAACGGGAGTTTCGACGAGCAGTACTTC

clone size: NA
V gene: TRBV28
D gene: NA
J gene: TRBJ2-2
CDR3 protein: CATTSPGELFF
CDR3 DNA: TGTGCCACTACTAGCCCCGGGGAGCTGTTTTTT

clone size: NA
V gene: TRBV11-2
D gene: NA
J gene: TRBJ2-1
CDR3 protein: CASSLDFRNEQFF
CDR3 DNA: TGTGCCAGCAGCTTAGATTTTCGCAATGAGCAGTTCTTC

clone size: few
V gene: TRBV28
D gene: NA
J gene: TRBJ1-6
CDR3 protein: CASNGQGTGNSPLHF
CDR3 DNA: TGTGCCAGCAACGGTCAGGGCACGGGGAATTCACCCCTCCACTTT

clone size: NA
V gene: TRBV11-2
D gene: NA
J gene: TRBJ2-3
CDR3 protein: CASSLGVGGTQYF
CDR3 DNA: TGTGCCAGCAGCTTAGGAGTGGGGGGTACGCAGTATTTT

clone size: NA
V gene: TRBV28
D gene: NA
J gene: TRBJ2-3
CDR3 protein: CASSLWLGEGPGTDTQYF
CDR3 DNA: TGTGCCAGCAGTTTGTGGCTTGGGGAAGGCCCGGGGACAGATACGCAGTATTTT

clone size: NA
V gene: TRBV2
D gene: NA
J gene: TRBJ1-4
CDR3 protein: CASSEGEPGHGGKLFF
CDR3 DNA: TGTGCTAGCAGTGAAGGGGAACCGGGACACGGAGGAAAACTGTTTTTT

clone size: NA
V gene: TRBV9
D gene: TRBD1
J gene: TRBJ2-2
CDR3 protein: CASSVGSPGQGDTGELFF
CDR3 DNA: TGTGCCAGCAGCGTAGGTTCCCCGGGACAGGGGGACACCGGGGAGCTGTTTTTT

clone size: NA
V gene: TRBV3-1/TRBV3-2
D gene: TRBD2
J gene: TRBJ2-3
CDR3 protein: CASSQAGGLGQYF
CDR3 DNA: TGTGCCAGCAGCCAAGCGGGGGGGTTGGGGCAGTATTTT

clone size: few
V gene: TRBV27
D gene: TRBD2
J gene: TRBJ2-3
CDR3 protein: CASSFGASGHTDTQYF
CDR3 DNA: TGTGCCAGCAGTTTCGGAGCTAGCGGACACACAGATACGCAGTATTTT

clone size: NA
V gene: TRBV6-6
D gene: NA
J gene: TRBJ1-2
CDR3 protein: CASSYEWTSGYTF
CDR3 DNA: TGTGCCAGCAGTTACGAGTGGACTAGTGGCTACACCTTC

clone size: NA
V gene: TRBV7-6
D gene: NA
J gene: TRBJ1-4
CDR3 protein: CASSSGVRGEKLFF
CDR3 DNA: TGTGCCAGCAGCTCAGGGGTCCGTGGTGAAAAACTGTTTTTT

clone size: NA
V gene: TRBV10-3
D gene: NA
J gene: TRBJ2-7
CDR3 protein: CAISELVGGEQYF
CDR3 DNA: TGTGCCATCAGTGAGTTGGTCGGGGGCGAGCAGTACTTC